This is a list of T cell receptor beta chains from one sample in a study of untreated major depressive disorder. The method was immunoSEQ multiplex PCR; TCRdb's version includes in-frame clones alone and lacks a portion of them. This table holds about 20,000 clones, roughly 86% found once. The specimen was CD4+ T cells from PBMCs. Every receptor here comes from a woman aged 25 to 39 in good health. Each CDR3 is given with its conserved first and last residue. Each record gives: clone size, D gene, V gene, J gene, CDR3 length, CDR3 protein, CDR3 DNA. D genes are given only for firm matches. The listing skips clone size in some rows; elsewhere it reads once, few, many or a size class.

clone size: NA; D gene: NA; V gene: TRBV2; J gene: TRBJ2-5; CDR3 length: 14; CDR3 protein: CASSEALAQETQYF; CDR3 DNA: TGTGCCAGCAGTGAAGCGCTAGCCCAAGAGACCCAGTACTTC
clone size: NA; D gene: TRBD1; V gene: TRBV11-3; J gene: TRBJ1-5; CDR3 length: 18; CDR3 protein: CASSLGQGNGRVNQPQHF; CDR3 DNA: TGTGCCAGCAGCTTGGGACAGGGGAACGGTAGGGTCAATCAGCCCCAGCATTTT
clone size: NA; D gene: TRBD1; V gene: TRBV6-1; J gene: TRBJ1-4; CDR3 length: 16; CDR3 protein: CASSDRDRGTNEKLFF; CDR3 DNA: TGTGCCAGCAGTGACCGGGACAGGGGAACTAATGAAAAACTGTTTTTT
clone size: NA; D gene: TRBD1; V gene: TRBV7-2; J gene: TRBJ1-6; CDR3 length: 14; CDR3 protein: CASSPTGGGSPLHF; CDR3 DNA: TGTGCCAGCAGCCCAACAGGGGGCGGTTCACCCCTCCACTTT
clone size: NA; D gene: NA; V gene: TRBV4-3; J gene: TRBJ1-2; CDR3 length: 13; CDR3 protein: CASSQVEGGGYTF; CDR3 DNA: TGCGCCAGCAGCCAAGTGGAAGGGGGTGGCTACACCTTC
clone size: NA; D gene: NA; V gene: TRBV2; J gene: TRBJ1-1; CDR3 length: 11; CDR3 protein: CASRVNTEAFF; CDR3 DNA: TGTGCCAGCAGGGTGAACACTGAAGCTTTCTTT
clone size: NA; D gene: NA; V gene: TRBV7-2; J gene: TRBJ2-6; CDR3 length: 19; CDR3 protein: CASSLALGGSGTGANVLTF; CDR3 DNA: TGTGCCAGCAGCTTAGCGCTCGGGGGATCCGGGACTGGGGCCAACGTCCTGACTTTC
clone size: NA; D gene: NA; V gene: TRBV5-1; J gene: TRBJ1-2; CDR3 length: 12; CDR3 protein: CASSLRGDGYTF; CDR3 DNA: TGCGCCAGCAGCTTGAGAGGGGATGGCTACACCTTC
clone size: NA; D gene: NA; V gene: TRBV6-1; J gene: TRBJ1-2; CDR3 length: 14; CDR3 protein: CASSERTANYGYTF; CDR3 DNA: TGTGCCAGCAGTGAGAGGACAGCCAACTATGGCTACACCTTC
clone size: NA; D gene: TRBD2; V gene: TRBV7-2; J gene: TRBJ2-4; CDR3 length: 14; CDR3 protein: CASSYLAGENIQYF; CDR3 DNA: TGTGCCAGCAGCTATCTAGCGGGCGAAAACATTCAGTACTTC
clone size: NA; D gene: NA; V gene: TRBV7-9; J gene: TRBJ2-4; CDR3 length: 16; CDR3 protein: CASSLGAGLAKNIQYF; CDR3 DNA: TGTGCCAGCAGCTTAGGGGCGGGACTAGCCAAAAACATTCAGTACTTC
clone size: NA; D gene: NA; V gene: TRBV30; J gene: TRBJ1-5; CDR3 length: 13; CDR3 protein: CAWSEDSNQPQHF; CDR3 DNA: TGTGCCTGGAGTGAGGACAGCAATCAGCCCCAGCATTTT
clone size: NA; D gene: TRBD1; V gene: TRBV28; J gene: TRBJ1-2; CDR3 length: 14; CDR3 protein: CASAVGQGDYGYTF; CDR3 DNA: TGTGCCAGCGCCGTAGGACAGGGGGACTATGGCTACACCTTC
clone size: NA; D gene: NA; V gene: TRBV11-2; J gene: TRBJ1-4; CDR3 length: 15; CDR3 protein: CASSDTGSTNEKLFF; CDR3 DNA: TGTGCCAGCAGCGACACAGGGTCCACTAATGAAAAACTGTTTTTT
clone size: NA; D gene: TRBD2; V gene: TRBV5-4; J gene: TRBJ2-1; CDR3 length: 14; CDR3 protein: CASSLSGGAIEQFF; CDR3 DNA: TGTGCCAGCAGCTTGAGCGGGGGGGCCATTGAGCAGTTCTTC
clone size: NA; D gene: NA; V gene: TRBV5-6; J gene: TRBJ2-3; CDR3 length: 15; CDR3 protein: CASSYDKAMTDTQYF; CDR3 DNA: TGTGCCAGCAGCTATGACAAGGCAATGACAGATACGCAGTATTTT
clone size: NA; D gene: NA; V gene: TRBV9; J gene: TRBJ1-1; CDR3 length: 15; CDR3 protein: CASSPRGTPNTEAFF; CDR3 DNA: TGTGCCAGCAGCCCCCGCGGGACACCGAACACTGAAGCTTTCTTT
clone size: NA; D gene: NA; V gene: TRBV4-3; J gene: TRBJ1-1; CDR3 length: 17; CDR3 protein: CASSQDLFSGGRTEAFF; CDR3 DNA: TGCGCCAGCAGCCAAGATTTGTTTTCGGGGGGGCGGACTGAAGCTTTCTTT
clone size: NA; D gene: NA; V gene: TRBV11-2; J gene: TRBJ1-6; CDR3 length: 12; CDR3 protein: CASSLDRGQSQF; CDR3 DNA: TGTGCCAGCAGCTTAGATCGGGGCCAAAGCCAATTT
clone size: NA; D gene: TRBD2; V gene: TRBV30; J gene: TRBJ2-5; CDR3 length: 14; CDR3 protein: CAWTPGRGGETQYF; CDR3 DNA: TGTGCCTGGACCCCCGGGCGGGGGGGGGAGACCCAGTACTTC
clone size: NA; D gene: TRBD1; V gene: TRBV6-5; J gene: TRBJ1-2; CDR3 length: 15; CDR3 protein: CASSTSGQGRGGYTF; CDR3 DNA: TGTGCCAGCAGTACCAGCGGACAGGGACGAGGCGGCTACACCTTC
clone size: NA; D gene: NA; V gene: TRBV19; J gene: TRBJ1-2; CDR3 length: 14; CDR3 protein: CASSYLQGSGGYTF; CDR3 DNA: TGTGCCAGTAGCTACCTACAGGGATCGGGCGGCTACACCTTC
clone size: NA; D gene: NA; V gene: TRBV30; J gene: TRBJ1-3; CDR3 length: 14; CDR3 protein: CAWSVVGSGNTIYF; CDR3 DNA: TGTGCCTGGAGTGTAGTAGGGTCTGGAAACACCATATATTTT
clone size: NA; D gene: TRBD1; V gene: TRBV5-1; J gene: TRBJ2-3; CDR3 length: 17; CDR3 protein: CASSSLLRGQGDDTQYF; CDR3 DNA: TGCGCCAGCAGCTCCCTCCTCCGGGGCCAGGGGGACGATACGCAGTATTTT
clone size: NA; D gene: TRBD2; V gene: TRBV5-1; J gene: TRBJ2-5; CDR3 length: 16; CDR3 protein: CASSEGTSGGKETQYF; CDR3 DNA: TGCGCCAGCAGCGAGGGGACTAGCGGGGGGAAGGAGACCCAGTACTTC
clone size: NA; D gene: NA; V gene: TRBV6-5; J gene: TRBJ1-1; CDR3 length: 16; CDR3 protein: CASSYSLNPMNTEAFF; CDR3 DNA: TGTGCCAGCAGTTACTCTTTGAACCCAATGAACACTGAAGCTTTCTTT
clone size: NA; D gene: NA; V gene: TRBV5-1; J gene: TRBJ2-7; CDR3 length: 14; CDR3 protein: CASSPALGAYEQYF; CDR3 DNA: TGCGCCAGCAGCCCCGCCTTGGGGGCGTACGAGCAGTACTTC
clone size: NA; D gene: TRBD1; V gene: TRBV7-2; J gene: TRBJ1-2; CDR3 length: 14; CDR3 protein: CASSRQGGNYGYTF; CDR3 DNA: TGTGCCAGCAGCCGACAGGGGGGGAACTATGGCTACACCTTC
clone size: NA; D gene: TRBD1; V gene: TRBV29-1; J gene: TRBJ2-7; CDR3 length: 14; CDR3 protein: CSVGRTGGRDEQYF; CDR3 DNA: TGCAGCGTTGGTCGGACAGGGGGTAGAGACGAGCAGTACTTC
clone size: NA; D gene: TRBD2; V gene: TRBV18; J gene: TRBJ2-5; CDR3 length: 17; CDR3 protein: CASSPKLAGLYQETQYF; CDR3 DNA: TGTGCCAGCTCACCAAAACTAGCGGGGCTCTACCAAGAGACCCAGTACTTC
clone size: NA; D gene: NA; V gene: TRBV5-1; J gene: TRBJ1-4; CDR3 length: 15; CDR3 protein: CASSPLGGRDEKLFF; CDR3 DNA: TGCGCCAGCAGCCCCTTAGGGGGGAGGGATGAAAAACTGTTTTTT
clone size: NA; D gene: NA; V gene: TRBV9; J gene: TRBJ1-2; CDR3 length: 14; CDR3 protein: CASSHGVYNYGYTF; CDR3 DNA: TGTGCCAGCAGCCACGGTGTCTATAACTATGGCTACACCTTC
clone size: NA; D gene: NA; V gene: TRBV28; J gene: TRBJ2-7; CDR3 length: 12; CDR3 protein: CASSLQLGEQYF; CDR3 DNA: TGTGCCAGCAGTTTACAACTTGGCGAGCAGTACTTC
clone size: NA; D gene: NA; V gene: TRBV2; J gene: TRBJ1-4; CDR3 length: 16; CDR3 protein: CASSDGAGQYNEKLFF; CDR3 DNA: TGTGCCAGCAGTGATGGTGCCGGACAGTATAATGAAAAACTGTTTTTT
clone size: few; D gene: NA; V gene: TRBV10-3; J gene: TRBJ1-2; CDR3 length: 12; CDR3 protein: CAISGDRSGYTF; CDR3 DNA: TGTGCCATCAGTGGGGACCGTTCCGGCTACACCTTC
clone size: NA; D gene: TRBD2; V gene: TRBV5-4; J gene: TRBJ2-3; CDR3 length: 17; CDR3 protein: CASSSRLAGGPTDTQYF; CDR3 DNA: TGTGCCAGCAGCTCCCGACTAGCGGGGGGGCCCACAGATACGCAGTATTTT
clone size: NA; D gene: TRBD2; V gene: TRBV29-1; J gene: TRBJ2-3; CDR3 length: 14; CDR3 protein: CSVVGSGGTDTQYF; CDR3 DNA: TGCAGCGTTGTGGGTAGCGGGGGCACAGATACGCAGTATTTT
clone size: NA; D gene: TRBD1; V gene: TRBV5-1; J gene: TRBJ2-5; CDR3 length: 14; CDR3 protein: CASSGQGAGETQYF; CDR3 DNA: TGCGCCAGCAGCGGACAGGGGGCCGGGGAGACCCAGTACTTC
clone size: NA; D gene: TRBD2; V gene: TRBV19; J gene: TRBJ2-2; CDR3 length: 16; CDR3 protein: CASSKRLAGTTGELFF; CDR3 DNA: TGTGCCAGTAGTAAACGACTAGCGGGGACAACCGGGGAGCTGTTTTTT
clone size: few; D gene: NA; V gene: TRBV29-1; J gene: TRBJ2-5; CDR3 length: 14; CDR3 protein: CSVEQGFRGETQYF; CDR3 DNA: TGCAGCGTTGAGCAGGGTTTTAGGGGAGAGACCCAGTACTTC
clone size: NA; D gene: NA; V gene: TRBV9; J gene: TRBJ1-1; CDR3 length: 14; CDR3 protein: CASSVDFGNTEAFF; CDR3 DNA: TGTGCCAGCAGCGTGGATTTCGGGAACACTGAAGCTTTCTTT
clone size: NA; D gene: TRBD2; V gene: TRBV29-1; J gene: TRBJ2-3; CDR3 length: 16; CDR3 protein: CSVGRGGGGPADTQYF; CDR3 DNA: TGCAGCGTTGGGCGGGGTGGCGGGGGGCCGGCAGATACGCAGTATTTT
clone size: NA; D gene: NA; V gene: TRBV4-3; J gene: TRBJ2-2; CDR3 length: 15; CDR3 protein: CASSRNIAALGELFF; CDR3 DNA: TGCGCCAGCAGCCGGAACATAGCGGCTCTGGGGGAGCTGTTTTTT
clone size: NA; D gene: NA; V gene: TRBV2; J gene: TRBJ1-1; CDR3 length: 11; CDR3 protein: CASRESSEAFF; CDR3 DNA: TGTGCCAGCAGAGAAAGCAGTGAAGCTTTCTTT
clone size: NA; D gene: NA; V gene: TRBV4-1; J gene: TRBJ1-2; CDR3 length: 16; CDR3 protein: CASSRLARDPNYGYTF; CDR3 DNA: TGCGCCAGCAGCCGACTCGCCCGGGACCCTAACTATGGCTACACCTTC
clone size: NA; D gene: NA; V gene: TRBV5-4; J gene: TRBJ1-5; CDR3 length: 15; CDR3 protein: CASSLSGDSNQPQHF; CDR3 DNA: TGTGCCAGCAGCTTGTCCGGGGATAGCAATCAGCCCCAGCATTTT
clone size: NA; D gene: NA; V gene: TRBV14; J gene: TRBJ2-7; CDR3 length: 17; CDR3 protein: CASSQRSRTGPQYQQYF; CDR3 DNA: TGTGCCAGCAGCCAAAGATCAAGAACGGGCCCTCAATATCAGCAGTACTTC
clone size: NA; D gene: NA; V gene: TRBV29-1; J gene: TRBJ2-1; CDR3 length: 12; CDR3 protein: CSGTWGYNEQFF; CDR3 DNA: TGCAGCGGGACGTGGGGTTACAATGAGCAGTTCTTC
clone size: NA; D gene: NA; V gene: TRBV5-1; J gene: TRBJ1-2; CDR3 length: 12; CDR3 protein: CASSSDSYGYTF; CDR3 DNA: TGCGCCAGCAGCTCCGACAGCTATGGCTACACCTTC
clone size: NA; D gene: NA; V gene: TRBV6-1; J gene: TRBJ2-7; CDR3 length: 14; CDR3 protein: CASRPTGRSYEQYF; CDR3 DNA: TGTGCCAGCAGGCCGACAGGCCGATCCTACGAGCAGTACTTC
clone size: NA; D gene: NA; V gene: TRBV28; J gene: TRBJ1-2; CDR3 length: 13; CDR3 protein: CASSSPPTVSYTF; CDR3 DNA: TGTGCCAGCAGTTCCCCCCCCACAGTGTCCTACACCTTC
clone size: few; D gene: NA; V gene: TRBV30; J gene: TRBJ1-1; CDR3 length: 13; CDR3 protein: CAWTEGFNTEAFF; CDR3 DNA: TGTGCCTGGACCGAAGGGTTTAACACTGAAGCTTTCTTT
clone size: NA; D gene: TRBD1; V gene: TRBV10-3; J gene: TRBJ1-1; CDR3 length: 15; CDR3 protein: CAIRGQGARVTEAFF; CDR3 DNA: TGTGCCATCAGGGGACAGGGGGCTCGGGTCACTGAAGCTTTCTTT
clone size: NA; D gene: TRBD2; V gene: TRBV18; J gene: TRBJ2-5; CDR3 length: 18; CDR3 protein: CASSPQRLAGGPGKTQYF; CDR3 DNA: TGTGCCAGCTCACCACAGAGACTAGCGGGGGGGCCCGGGAAGACCCAGTACTTC
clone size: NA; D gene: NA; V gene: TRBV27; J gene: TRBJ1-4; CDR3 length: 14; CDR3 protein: CASSLWATNEKLFF; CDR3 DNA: TGTGCCAGCAGTTTATGGGCAACTAATGAAAAACTGTTTTTT
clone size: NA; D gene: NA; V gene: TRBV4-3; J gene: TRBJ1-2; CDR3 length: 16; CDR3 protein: CASSRMGTGRDYGYTF; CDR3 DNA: TGCGCCAGCAGCCGCATGGGCACAGGGCGGGACTATGGCTACACCTTC